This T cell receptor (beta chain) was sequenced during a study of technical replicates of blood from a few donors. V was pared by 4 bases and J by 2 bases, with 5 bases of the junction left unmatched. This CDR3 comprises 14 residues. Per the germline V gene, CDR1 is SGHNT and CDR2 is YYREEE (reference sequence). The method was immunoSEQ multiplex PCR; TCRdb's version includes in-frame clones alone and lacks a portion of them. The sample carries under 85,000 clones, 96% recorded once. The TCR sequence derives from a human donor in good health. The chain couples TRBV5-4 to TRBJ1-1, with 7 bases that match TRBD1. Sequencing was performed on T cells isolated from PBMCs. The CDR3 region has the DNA TGTGCCAGCAGCCTACAGGGGATAAACACTGAAGCTTTCTTT. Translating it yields CASSLQGINTEAFF. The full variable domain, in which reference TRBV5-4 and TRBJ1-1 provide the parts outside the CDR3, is ETGVTQSPTHLIKTRGQQVTLRCSSQSGHNTVSWYQQALGQGPQFIFQYYREEENGRGNFPPRFSGLQFPNYSSELNVNALELDDSALYLCASSLQGINTEAFFGQGTRLTVV.